These 27 T cell receptor beta chains were all obtained from the same sample, sequenced in a study of cytomegalovirus exposure and HLA in healthy donors. Produced via immunoSEQ multiplex PCR; TCRdb's table is partial and in-frame only. Here the sample spans 200,000 to 250,000 clones, 75% to 95% being singletons. Input material: PBMCs. The origin of the receptors is a woman in her late teens or twenties in good health and CMV-seronegative.

A single count supports this clone. V is TRBV11-2 and J is TRBJ2-3; no reliable D call. CDR1 and CDR2 (germline): SGHAT, FQNNGV. V lost 1 base and J lost 2, with 13 bases in between. The CDR3 runs 16 residues. The CDR3 protein is CASSLGGFHHTDTQYF. The DNA of the CDR3 is TGTGCCAGCAGCTTAGGAGGATTTCACCACACAGATACGCAGTATTTT.

The chain carries TRBV5-1 and TRBJ2-1, with D possibly being TRBD2 (6 bases). V shed 2 bases and J shed 5 bases, with 17 bases lying between them. Germline assignment: CDR1 SGHRS and CDR2 YFSETQ. This CDR3 spans 16 amino acids. CDR3 protein: CASSLPLAGGHNEQFF. Written as DNA, the CDR3 is TGCGCCAGCAGCTTACCTTTGGCCGGAGGGCACAATGAGCAGTTCTTC.

The V gene is TRBV25-1, the J gene TRBJ1-1; 8 bases align to TRBD1. Per germline, CDR1 MGHDK and CDR2 SYGVNS. The CDR3 is 14 residues long. V trimming: 5 bases; J trimming: 6 bases; junction bases outside the gene matches: 8. This CDR3 is CASSLTGGRAEAFF. Written as DNA, the CDR3 is TGTGCCAGCAGTCTAACAGGGGGTCGCGCTGAAGCTTTCTTT.

The CDR3 nucleotides are TGTGCCAGCAGTTCCCCCGCGGGGAATGAGCAGTTCTTC. This translates into CASSSPAGNEQFF. The J gene is TRBJ2-1, the V gene TRBV27, with a tentative D call TRBD2 (6 bases). Germline CDR1 MNHEY, CDR2 SMNVEV (reference sequence). The CDR3 extends over 13 amino acids. The V gene lost 4 bases and the J gene lost 7 bases, with 11 bases spanning the gap.

This clone was counted a single time. The chain employs TRBV28 and TRBJ1-1; a weak D match, TRBD1 (6 bases). Germline loops: CDR1 MDHEN, CDR2 SYDVKM. V lost 5 bases and J 1 base, leaving 14 bases between the germline ends. CDR3 size: 15 residues. Written as DNA, the CDR3 is TGTGCCAGCAGTGATCTAACAGGGCAGAACACTGAAGCTTTCTTT. Residues: CASSDLTGQNTEAFF.

This chain connects TRBV2 to TRBJ2-3; tentative D call: TRBD2 (6 bases). Trimming took off 7 bases at V and 5 bases at J, with 19 bases between the two ends. This CDR3 has 15 residues. Germline lookup yields CDR1 SNHLY and CDR2 FYNNEI. The CDR3 is CASMTTRELIDTQYF. In DNA form, the CDR3 reads TGTGCCAGCATGACGACACGGGAGCTCATAGATACGCAGTATTTT.

A few counts support this clone. This chain connects TRBV10-1 to TRBJ2-7; TRBD2 might be the D (5 bases). Trimming removed 4 bases from V and 4 bases from J, with 5 bases in between. The CDR3 runs to 11 residues. Germline values: CDR1 WNHNN, CDR2 SYGVQD (reference sequence). Written as DNA, the CDR3 is TGCGCCAGCAGTGGAGGGTACGAGCAGTACTTC. It codes for CASSGGYEQYF.

V is TRBV5-4 and J is TRBJ1-2; a possible D gene is TRBD1 (6 bases). CDR3 size: 14 residues. CDR1 is SGHNT and CDR2 is YYREEE in the germline V gene (reference sequence). V was trimmed by 4 bases and J by 2 bases, leaving 12 bases between them. CDR3: CASSLPTGNYGYTF. CDR3 coding DNA: TGTGCCAGCAGCCTCCCTACAGGGAACTATGGCTACACCTTC.

V usage is TRBV19 and J usage is TRBJ2-2; D might be TRBD1 (5 bases). The V end lost 5 bases, the J end lost 5 bases, and 12 bases lay between the germline ends. Germline V lookup: CDR1 LNHDA, CDR2 SQIVND (reference sequence). The CDR3 length is 14 residues. CDR3 sequence reads: CASSLFTGTGELFF. In DNA, the CDR3 is TGTGCCAGTAGTTTGTTCACAGGTACCGGGGAGCTGTTTTTT.

This chain links TRBV30 with TRBJ1-4; 9 bases fit TRBD1. The germline CDR1 and CDR2 sequences are GTSNPN and SVGIG (reference sequence). The J segment lost 7 bases and the V segment lost 4 bases, leaving 10 bases of the junction unmatched. This CDR3 has 15 amino acids. The CDR3 loop is CAWTPGQGGSEKLFF. DNA for the CDR3: TGTGCCTGGACCCCGGGACAGGGAGGTTCTGAAAAACTGTTTTTT. Based on the CDR3 plus reference TRBV30 and TRBJ1-4, the full variable domain is SQTIHQWPATLVQPVGSPLSLECTVEGTSNPNLYWYRQAAGRGLQLLFYSVGIGQISSEVPQNLSASRPQDRQFILSSKKLLLSDSGFYLCAWTPGQGGSEKLFFGSGTQLSVL.

The genes are TRBV28 and TRBJ1-1; 8 nucleotides line up with TRBD1. The CDR3 is made up of 14 amino acids. The V gene end was trimmed by 4 bases and the J gene end by 5 bases; junction bases not matched to a gene: 6. CDR1 and CDR2 from the germline V gene are MDHEN and SYDVKM. This CDR3 reads CASSSGGRTTEAFF. CDR3 nucleotides: TGTGCCAGCAGTTCAGGGGGCAGGACAACTGAAGCTTTCTTT.

The rearrangement uses TRBV5-4 and TRBJ2-5, with a tentative D call TRBD1 (6 bases). The CDR3 runs 16 residues. Germline V gives CDR1 SGHNT, CDR2 YYREEE (reference sequence). Trimming took 4 bases from V and 1 from J, leaving 17 bases between them. The CDR3 loop is CASSPPPTGSQETQYF. The CDR3 nucleotides are TGTGCCAGCAGCCCCCCCCCGACAGGATCCCAAGAGACCCAGTACTTC.

The CDR3: CATLTGGNTEAFF. The CDR3 nucleotides are TGTGCCACCTTAACGGGGGGGAACACTGAAGCTTTCTTT. The chain joins TRBV6-1 to TRBJ1-1; possibly TRBD1 for D (5 bases). CDR3 size: 13 residues. Trimming shortened V by 10 bases and J by 1 base, and 13 bases separated the two germline ends. Germline V lookup: CDR1 MNHNS, CDR2 SASEGT.

The V gene is TRBV29-1, the J gene TRBJ1-4; D remains ambiguous. Germline V gene sequence: CDR1 SQVTM, CDR2 ANQGSEA. The V gene lost 4 bases and the J gene lost 7 bases, with 10 bases spanning the gap. The CDR3 spans 12 residues. CDR3 sequence (DNA): TGCAGCGTTGCTCCGGTGTTTGAAAAACTGTTTTTT. Protein: CSVAPVFEKLFF.

The DNA of the CDR3 is TGCGCCAGCAGTAGGGACAGAGCTTACGAGCAGTACTTC. Translating it yields CASSRDRAYEQYF. The chain links TRBV10-1 to TRBJ2-7; 7 positions agree with TRBD1. From germline, CDR1 is WNHNN and CDR2 SYGVQD (reference sequence). The CDR3 runs 13 residues. V shed 5 bases and J 4 bases; nucleotides not matched to a gene: 5.

This chain connects TRBV18 to TRBJ1-5; D is perhaps TRBD1 (6 bases). This CDR3 region has 14 residues. Germline CDR1 reads KGHSH; CDR2 reads LQKENI. With 3 bases removed from V and 7 bases from J, the gap between germline ends came to 13 bases. In DNA form, the CDR3 reads TGTGCCAGCTCACCTGAGGGGGATGGACAGCCCCAGCATTTT. Its translation: CASSPEGDGQPQHF.

The chain couples TRBV19 to TRBJ1-5; a weak D match, TRBD1 (6 bases). The CDR3 consists of 15 residues. Germline CDR1 LNHDA, CDR2 SQIVND (reference sequence). V was cut by 1 base and J by 4 bases, with 11 bases left in between. CDR3 nucleotide sequence: TGTGCCAGTAGTATAGCCATGGGGGCAAATCAGCCCCAGCATTTT. This translates into CASSIAMGANQPQHF.

The chain combines TRBV11-1 with TRBJ2-7, with 12 positions matching TRBD2. Trimming cost V 8 bases and J 5 bases; bases outside gene matches: 13. Germline V gives CDR1 SGHAT, CDR2 FQDESV (reference sequence). CDR3 length: 16 amino acids. For the CDR3, the DNA is TGTGCCAGCTCTAACCCACGGACTAGCGGGAACCACGAGCAGTACTTC. Residues: CASSNPRTSGNHEQYF. Drawing the rest from reference TRBV11-1 and TRBJ2-7, the complete variable domain is EAEVAQSPRYKITEKSQAVAFWCDPISGHATLYWYRQILGQGPELLVQFQDESVVDDSQLPKDRFSAERLKGVDSTLKIQPAELGDSAMYLCASSNPRTSGNHEQYFGPGTRLTVT.

This chain links TRBV30 with TRBJ1-3; D is uncertain. Germline CDR1 is GTSNPN and CDR2 is SVGIG (reference sequence). The V end lost 2 bases, the J end lost 0 bases, and 11 bases lay between the germline ends. The CDR3 is 15 residues long. As DNA, the CDR3 is TGTGCCTGGAGTCTAGCCCGGATCTCTGGAAACACCATATATTTT. Its translation is CAWSLARISGNTIYF.

V usage is TRBV10-1 and J usage is TRBJ2-7; D is unclear. The CDR3 has 14 amino acids. CDR1 and CDR2 (germline): WNHNN, SYGVQD (reference sequence). Trimming cost V 10 bases and J 0 bases, with 16 bases left between them. Here the CDR3 reads CATRPRISSYEQYF. The CDR3 DNA sequence: TGCGCCACCCGTCCGAGGATAAGCTCCTACGAGCAGTACTTC.

This clone was recorded a few times. One end of the junction varies from germline; a read error may be responsible. This rearrangement joins TRBV19 to TRBJ1-2; D is unresolved. Germline V gene lookup returns CDR1 LNHDA and CDR2 SQIVND (reference sequence). The CDR3 has 11 amino acids. Here the CDR3 DNA reads TGTGCCAGTAGAATAGCGGATGGCTACACCTTC. It is translated as CASRIADGYTF.

V gene TRBV5-4 combines with J gene TRBJ2-7; TRBD1 matches 8 bases. This CDR3 is built from 11 residues. The V gene's germline CDR1 is SGHNT and CDR2 YYREEE (reference sequence). V shed 3 bases and J 11 bases; nucleotides not matched to a gene: 4. CDR3 residues: CASSSTQGEYF. In DNA, the CDR3 is TGTGCCAGCAGCTCTACACAGGGGGAGTACTTC. Drawing the rest from reference TRBV5-4 and TRBJ2-7, the complete variable domain is ETGVTQSPTHLIKTRGQQVTLRCSSQSGHNTVSWYQQALGQGPQFIFQYYREEENGRGNFPPRFSGLQFPNYSSELNVNALELDDSALYLCASSSTQGEYFGPGTRLTVT.

The chain carries TRBV18 and TRBJ1-1; D possibly corresponds to TRBD1 (5 bases). Germline V lookup: CDR1 KGHSH, CDR2 LQKENI. This CDR3 region has 14 residues. Trimming took off 3 bases at V and 1 base at J, with 9 bases between the two ends. CDR3 bases: TGTGCCAGCTCACCTGCCAGGGAGAACACTGAAGCTTTCTTT. Its translation is CASSPARENTEAFF.

The J gene is TRBJ2-5, the V gene TRBV7-9; possibly TRBD1 for D (6 bases). V dropped 3 bases and J dropped 3 bases, with 11 bases sitting between them. The CDR3 runs to 14 residues. The germline V gene has CDR1 SEHNR and CDR2 FQNEAQ (reference sequence). The CDR3 region is CASSFWDKEETQYF. The CDR3 DNA reads as TGTGCCAGCAGCTTTTGGGACAAAGAAGAGACCCAGTACTTC.

J is TRBJ2-1 and V is TRBV5-1; 13 nucleotides agree with TRBD2. CDR1 and CDR2 from the germline V gene are SGHRS and YFSETQ. The CDR3 is 14 residues long. V lost 5 bases to trimming and J lost 7 bases; unmatched junction nucleotides: 3. Written as DNA, the CDR3 is TGCGCCAGCAGTGGGACTAGCGGGATGAATGAGCAGTTCTTC. Translated: CASSGTSGMNEQFF.

The chain combines TRBV5-1 with TRBJ2-3, with a tentative D call TRBD2 (5 bases). Trimming stripped 5 bases from V and 3 bases from J, with 16 bases between. Germline CDR1 SGHRS, CDR2 YFSETQ. The CDR3 length is 15 residues. CDR3 DNA sequence: TGCGCCAGCAGGGTCGGGATCTCGGGGACAGATACGCAGTATTTT. This sequence encodes CASRVGISGTDTQYF.

The chain combines TRBV4-2 with TRBJ2-7, with 12 bases identical to TRBD2. Germline V gene sequence: CDR1 LGHNA, CDR2 YNFKEQ. J was trimmed by 1 base and V by 4 bases; bases with no gene match: 5. The CDR3 is 16 residues long. The CDR3 coding sequence is TGTGCCAGCAGCCGAGAGACTAGCGGGAGTTCCTACGAGCAGTACTTC. Amino acids: CASSRETSGSSYEQYF.